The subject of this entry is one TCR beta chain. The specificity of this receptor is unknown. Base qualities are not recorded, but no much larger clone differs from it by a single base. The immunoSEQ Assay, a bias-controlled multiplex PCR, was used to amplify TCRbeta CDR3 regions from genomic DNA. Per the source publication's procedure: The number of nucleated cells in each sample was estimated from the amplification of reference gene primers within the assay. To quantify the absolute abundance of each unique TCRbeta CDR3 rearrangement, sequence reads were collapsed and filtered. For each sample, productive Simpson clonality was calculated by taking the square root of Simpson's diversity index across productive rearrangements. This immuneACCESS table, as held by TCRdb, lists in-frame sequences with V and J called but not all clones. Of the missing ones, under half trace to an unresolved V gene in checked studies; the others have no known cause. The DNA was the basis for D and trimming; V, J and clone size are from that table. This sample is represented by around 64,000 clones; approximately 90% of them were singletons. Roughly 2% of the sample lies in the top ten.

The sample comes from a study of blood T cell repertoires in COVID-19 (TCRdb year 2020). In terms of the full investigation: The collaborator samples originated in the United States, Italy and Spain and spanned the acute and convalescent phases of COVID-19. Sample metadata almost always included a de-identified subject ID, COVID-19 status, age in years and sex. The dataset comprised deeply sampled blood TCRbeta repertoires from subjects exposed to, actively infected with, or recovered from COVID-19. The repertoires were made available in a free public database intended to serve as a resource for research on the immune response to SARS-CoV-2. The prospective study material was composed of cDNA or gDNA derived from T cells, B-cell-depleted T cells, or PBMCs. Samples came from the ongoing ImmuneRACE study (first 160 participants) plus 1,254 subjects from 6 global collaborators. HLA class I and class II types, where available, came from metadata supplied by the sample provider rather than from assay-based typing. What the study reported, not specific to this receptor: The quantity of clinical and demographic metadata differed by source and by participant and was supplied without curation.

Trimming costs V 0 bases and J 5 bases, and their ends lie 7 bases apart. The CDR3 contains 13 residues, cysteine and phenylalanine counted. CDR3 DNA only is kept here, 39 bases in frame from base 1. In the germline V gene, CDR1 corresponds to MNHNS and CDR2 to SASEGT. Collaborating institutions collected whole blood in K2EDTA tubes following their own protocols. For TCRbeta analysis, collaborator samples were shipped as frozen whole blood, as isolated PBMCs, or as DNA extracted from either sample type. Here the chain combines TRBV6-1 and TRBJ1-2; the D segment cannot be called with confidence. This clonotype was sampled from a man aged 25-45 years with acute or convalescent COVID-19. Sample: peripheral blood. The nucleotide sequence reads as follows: TGTGCCAGCAGTGAAGCCCAGGCATATGGCTACACCTTC. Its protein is CASSEAQAYGYTF.